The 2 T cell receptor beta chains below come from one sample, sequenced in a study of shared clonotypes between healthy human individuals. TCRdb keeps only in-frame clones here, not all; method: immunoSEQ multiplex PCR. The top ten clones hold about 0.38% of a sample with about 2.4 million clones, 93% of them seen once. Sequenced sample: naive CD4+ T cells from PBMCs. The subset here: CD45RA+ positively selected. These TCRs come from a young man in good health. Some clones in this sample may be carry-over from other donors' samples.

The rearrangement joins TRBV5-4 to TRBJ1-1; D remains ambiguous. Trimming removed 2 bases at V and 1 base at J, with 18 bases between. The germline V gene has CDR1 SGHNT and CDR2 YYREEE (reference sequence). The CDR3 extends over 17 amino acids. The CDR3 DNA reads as TGTGCCAGCAGCTTAGGGATTTCCCAGGACCAGAACACTGAAGCTTTCTTT. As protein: CASSLGISQDQNTEAFF.

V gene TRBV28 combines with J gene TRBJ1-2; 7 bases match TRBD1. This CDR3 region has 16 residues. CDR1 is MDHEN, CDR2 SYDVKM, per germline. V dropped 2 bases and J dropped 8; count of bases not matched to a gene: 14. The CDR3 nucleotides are TGTGCCAGCAGTTTAGTTTCGTCCGGGACAGAATACGGCTACACCTTC. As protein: CASSLVSSGTEYGYTF.